A selection of T cell receptor beta chains follows, all from one sample in a study of tumor and adjacent non-tumor tissue in lung cancer. TCRdb recomputed calls from the multiplex PCR reads with MiXCR, one row per CDR3 protein. The sample gives 50,000 to 70,000 distinct CDR3 sequences, about 56% of which show up once; about 31% is in the top ten. Sequenced input: distant non-tumor lung tissue. The source of these receptors is a man aged 70-80 years with non-small cell lung cancer. The CDR3 runs from the conserved cysteine through the conserved F or W. The D gene is left open where the match is weak. Only part of the rows carry a size: once, few, many, or a class if the clone is expanded.

cdr3_aa cdr3_nt clone_size j_call v_call d_call
CASSFERGQGAETQYF TGTGCCAGCAGTTTTGAGCGAGGCCAGGGGGCAGAGACCCAGTACTTC medium-sized TRBJ2-5 TRBV12-3/TRBV12-4 TRBD1
CASSDWTAGTDTQYF TGTGCCAGCAGTGACTGGACAGCTGGCACAGATACGCAGTATTTT . TRBJ2-3 TRBV12-3/TRBV12-4 .
CDSSLSPWLAEGSPHYEQYF TGTGACAGCAGCTTAAGCCCATGGCTAGCGGAGGGCTCCCCTCACTACGAGCAGTACTTC . TRBJ2-7 TRBV7-8 TRBD2
CSVEEQPNTEAFF TGCAGCGTTGAGGAACAGCCGAACACTGAAGCTTTCTTT many TRBJ1-1 TRBV29-1 .
CASSRTGREDQPQHF TGCGCCAGCAGCCGGACAGGAAGGGAGGATCAGCCCCAGCATTTT . TRBJ1-5 TRBV5-1 TRBD1
CTSSLSQKAYGYTF TGTACCAGCAGCTTGTCTCAGAAAGCTTACGGCTATACCTTC . TRBJ1-2 TRBV5-4 .
CASSQGLTSGGLAKSIQYF TGCGCCAGCAGTCAAGGTCTAACTAGCGGGGGACTAGCCAAAAGCATTCAGTACTTC few TRBJ2-4 TRBV4-1 TRBD2
CSARGTLAGADTQYF TGCAGTGCTAGGGGGACCCTGGCTGGGGCAGATACGCAGTATTTT few TRBJ2-3 TRBV20-1 .
CSVQTQGLTWELFF TGCAGCGTACAGACCCAGGGTTTAACGTGGGAGCTGTTTTTT . TRBJ2-2 TRBV29-1 .
CTWDSFGANVLTF TGTACCTGGGACAGCTTTGGGGCCAACGTCCTGACTTTC . TRBJ2-6 TRBV30 TRBD1
CASSLALGGGYGYTF TGTGCCAGCAGCTTAGCGCTGGGGGGGGGCTATGGCTACACCTTC . TRBJ1-2 TRBV7-8 .
CASSPTGRSYEQYF TGTGCCAGCAGTCCCACGGGACGCTCCTACGAGCAGTACTTC few TRBJ2-7 TRBV28 .
CASSQPFHGDTEAFF TGCGCCAGCAGCCAGCCGTTCCACGGGGACACTGAAGCTTTCTTT . TRBJ1-1 TRBV4-1 .
CPSTPGPINFHYERYF TGTCCCAGCACCCCGGGGCCTATCAATTTCCACTACGAGCGGTACTTC . TRBJ2-7 TRBV14 .
CTGSLNAGQAKNTQYF TGTACCGGCAGCTTAAACGCGGGGCAAGCCAAAAACACTCAGTACTTC . TRBJ2-4 TRBV11-3 .
CSARARWYRQDTYEQYF TGCAGTGCTAGAGCCAGGTGGTACAGACAGGATACCTACGAGCAGTACTTC few TRBJ2-7 TRBV20-1 .
CTSSEHSGGSYEQYF TGTACCAGCAGCGAACATAGCGGGGGATCCTACGAGCAATACTTC . TRBJ2-7 TRBV11-1 TRBD2
CASSLQGDYDQYF TGTGCCAGCAGTTTACAAGGGGACTACGATCAGTACTTC . TRBJ2-7 TRBV28 TRBD2